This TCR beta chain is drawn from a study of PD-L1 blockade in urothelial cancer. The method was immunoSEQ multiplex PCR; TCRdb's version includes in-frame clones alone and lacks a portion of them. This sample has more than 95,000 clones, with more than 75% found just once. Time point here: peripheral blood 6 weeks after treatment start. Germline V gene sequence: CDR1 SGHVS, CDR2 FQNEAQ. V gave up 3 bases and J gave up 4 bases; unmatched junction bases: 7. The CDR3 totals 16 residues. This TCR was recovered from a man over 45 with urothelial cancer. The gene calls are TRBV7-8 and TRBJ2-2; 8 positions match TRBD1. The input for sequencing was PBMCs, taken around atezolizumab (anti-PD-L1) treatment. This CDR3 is CASSFGTGYRTGELFF. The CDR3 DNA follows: TGTGCCAGCAGCTTTGGGACAGGCTATCGCACCGGGGAGCTGTTTTTT.